This entry lists 25 T cell receptor beta chains sequenced from one sample in a study of cytomegalovirus exposure and HLA in healthy donors. This PCR relied on a set of 60 Vbeta primers and 13 Jbeta primers. Produced via immunoSEQ multiplex PCR; TCRdb's table is partial and in-frame only. Among about 160,000 clones listed, approximately 82% were seen once. The sequenced sample consisted of PBMCs. These receptors all come from a male donor in good health and CMV-seropositive.

The rearrangement links TRBV7-9 to TRBJ2-1; tentative D call: TRBD2 (5 bases). Trimming shortened V by 1 base and J by 3 bases, and 10 bases separated the two germline ends. The CDR3 length is 15 residues. From germline, CDR1 is SEHNR and CDR2 FQNEAQ (reference sequence). CDR3 in amino acids: CASSLGNSDYNEQFF. Here the CDR3 DNA reads TGTGCCAGCAGCTTAGGTAATAGCGACTACAATGAGCAGTTCTTC.

This clone was counted a few times. This chain joins TRBV7-2 and TRBJ1-5; D is possibly TRBD1 (6 bases). The CDR3 runs 16 residues. Trimming took 2 bases from V and 4 from J, leaving 15 bases between them. Germline lookup yields CDR1 SGHTA and CDR2 FQGNSA. CDR3 nucleotide sequence: TGTGCCAGCAGCTTAACAGGGCGGAAACTTAATCAGCCCCAGCATTTT. This translates into CASSLTGRKLNQPQHF.

The chain joins TRBV11-2 to TRBJ1-1; no clear D. Trimming removed 5 bases at V and 1 base at J, with 14 bases between. Germline V gene lookup returns CDR1 SGHAT and CDR2 FQNNGV. The CDR3 is made up of 15 amino acids. The CDR3 reads CASSAQLSRNTEAFF. The DNA for the CDR3 is TGTGCCAGCAGCGCACAGTTGAGTAGGAACACTGAAGCTTTCTTT.

This chain uses TRBV4-3 with TRBJ2-1; TRBD2 agrees at 13 bases. There are 16 residues in the CDR3. V was pared by 4 bases and J by 7 bases, with 7 bases of the junction left unmatched. Germline V gives CDR1 LGHNA, CDR2 YSLEER. The CDR3 DNA reads TGCGCCAGCAGCCTTGCCCTGGGACTAGCGGGGAATGAGCAGTTCTTC. This encodes CASSLALGLAGNEQFF.

The V and J genes are TRBV19 and TRBJ1-1, with D possibly being TRBD1 (6 bases). The V and J ends lost 3 bases and 10 bases respectively, with 24 bases between them. Per germline, CDR1 LNHDA and CDR2 SQIVND (reference sequence). The CDR3 is 16 amino acids. Written as DNA, the CDR3 is TGTGCCAGTAGTATCCGTCGGGACACCTCTCGGGTCGGAGCTTTCTTT. Its protein product is CASSIRRDTSRVGAFF.

Turning to this clone: This sample includes further DNA sequences coding for the same CDR3. The V and J genes are TRBV19 and TRBJ1-2, with D maybe TRBD1 (5 bases). CDR3 length: 13 amino acids. The germline gives CDR1 LNHDA, CDR2 SQIVND (reference sequence). The ends were cut back, 5 bases at V and 2 bases at J, with 9 bases in the middle. CDR3 DNA sequence: TGTGCCAGTAGTCTGGGGGGAAACTATGGCTACACCTTC. Residues: CASSLGGNYGYTF.

V and J are TRBV19 and TRBJ2-2; TRBD2 might be the D (6 bases). Germline lookup yields CDR1 LNHDA and CDR2 SQIVND (reference sequence). V dropped 10 bases and J dropped 1 base, with 16 bases sitting between them. CDR3 size: 15 residues. CDR3 in amino acids: CATHIGAGNTGELFF. The DNA of the CDR3 is TGTGCCACCCACATAGGAGCGGGGAACACCGGGGAGCTGTTTTTT.

The J gene is TRBJ2-1, the V gene TRBV30; 7 positions match TRBD2. The V and J ends lost 5 bases and 4 bases, in that order; junction bases with no gene match: 8. The V gene's germline CDR1 is GTSNPN and CDR2 SVGIG (reference sequence). This CDR3 has 14 residues. CDR3 in DNA: TGTGCCTGGTCCGGCGGGAGATTATACAATGAGCAGTTCTTC. This gives the protein CAWSGGRLYNEQFF.

This clone was detected only a few times. The J gene is TRBJ1-4, the V gene TRBV4-2, with 9 bases matching TRBD1. The length of the CDR3 is 15 residues. The V gene's germline CDR1 is LGHNA and CDR2 YNFKEQ. The J segment lost 7 bases and the V segment lost 4 bases, leaving 7 bases of the junction unmatched. The CDR3 sequence is CASSPADRGSEKLFF. The CDR3, as DNA: TGTGCCAGCAGCCCGGCAGACAGGGGGAGTGAAAAACTGTTTTTT.

The chain uses TRBV18 and TRBJ2-5, with 9 bases that match TRBD1. The J segment lost 1 base and the V segment lost 6 bases, leaving 3 bases of the junction unmatched. Germline CDR1 KGHSH, CDR2 LQKENI. CDR3 size: 14 residues. CDR3 amino acids: CASSLQGAQETQYF. The CDR3 nucleotides read TGTGCCAGCTCTCTACAGGGGGCCCAAGAGACCCAGTACTTC.

The V gene is TRBV11-2, the J gene TRBJ2-7; D is uncertain. CDR3 length: 12 amino acids. The V end lost 4 bases, the J end lost 0 bases, and 4 bases lay between the germline ends. Germline assignment: CDR1 SGHAT and CDR2 FQNNGV. CDR3 loop: CASSSYSYEQYF. Here the CDR3 DNA reads TGTGCCAGCAGCTCCTACTCCTACGAGCAGTACTTC.

This clone was detected only a few times. This chain connects TRBV7-8 to TRBJ1-6; TRBD1 agrees at 7 bases. With V trimmed by 1 base and J by 9 bases, 9 bases remained unmatched. The CDR3 is made up of 16 amino acids. Germline V gene lookup returns CDR1 SGHVS and CDR2 FQNEAQ. The CDR3 loop reads CASSLGPTGSGSPLHF. DNA for the CDR3: TGTGCCAGCAGCTTAGGTCCGACAGGGTCGGGTTCACCCCTCCACTTT.

The CDR3 protein is CASSYGTGNDQPQHF. CDR3 sequence (DNA): TGTGCCAGCAGTTACGGGACAGGGAATGATCAGCCCCAGCATTTT. This chain links TRBV6-5 with TRBJ1-5; 9 nucleotides line up with TRBD1. The CDR3 runs 15 residues. Germline V gene data show CDR1 as MNHEY and CDR2 as SVGAGI. The V and J ends lost 2 bases and 5 bases, in that order; junction bases with no gene match: 4.

The chain combines TRBV28 with TRBJ2-1, with D maybe TRBD2 (6 bases). Germline V gene sequence: CDR1 MDHEN, CDR2 SYDVKM. Trimming took off 6 bases at V and 8 bases at J, with 11 bases between the two ends. This CDR3 contains 12 residues. CDR3 nucleotides: TGTGCCAGCAGCGGGGGAGAGGATGAGCAGTTCTTC. It is translated as CASSGGEDEQFF.

This sequence joins TRBV27 and TRBJ2-7; TRBD1 matches at 8 bases. CDR1 and CDR2 from the germline V gene are MNHEY and SMNVEV (reference sequence). The CDR3 covers 14 residues. J gave up 4 bases and V 5 bases, and 7 bases lay outside the gene matches. CDR3 nucleotides: TGTGCCAGCAGTAGGACAGGGATAAAGTACGAGCAGTACTTC. Translation: CASSRTGIKYEQYF.

Written as DNA, the CDR3 is TGTGCCAGCAGCTTAACCGGGACAGGGAGCAATCAGCCCCAGCATTTT. Translation: CASSLTGTGSNQPQHF. This sequence joins TRBV7-2 and TRBJ1-5; 9 nucleotides line up with TRBD1. Germline V gives CDR1 SGHTA, CDR2 FQGNSA. The CDR3 spans 16 residues. Trimming took 2 bases from V and 1 from J; bases not matched to a gene: 3.

This chain joins TRBV7-9 and TRBJ2-1; tentatively, D is TRBD2 (6 bases). The CDR3 spans 15 residues. Trimming removed 8 bases from V and 2 bases from J, with 16 bases in between. Per the germline V gene, CDR1 is SEHNR and CDR2 is FQNEAQ (reference sequence). CDR3 amino acids: CASRRDSGPYNEQFF. The CDR3 region has the DNA TGTGCCAGCCGAAGAGATAGCGGACCCTACAATGAGCAGTTCTTC.

The genes are TRBV9 and TRBJ2-5; 7 nucleotides agree with TRBD1. The J call may be wrong; the DNA end is better matched by TRBJ2-7. CDR1 and CDR2 (germline): SGDLS, YYNGEE. The CDR3 spans 15 residues. This CDR3 reads CASSPRDRAVYEQYF. CDR3 in DNA: TGTGCCAGCAGCCCCCGGGACAGAGCTGTTTACGAGCAGTACTTC.

This rearrangement joins TRBV7-9 to TRBJ2-2, with 7 bases aligning to TRBD1. Losses at the gene ends were 3 bases for V and 6 bases for J; bases not matched to a gene: 10. This CDR3 contains 16 residues. Germline CDR1 reads SEHNR; CDR2 reads FQNEAQ (reference sequence). CDR3 loop: CASSFRQGGKPGELFF. The CDR3 DNA sequence: TGTGCCAGCAGCTTTAGACAGGGTGGTAAACCCGGGGAGCTGTTTTTT.

The genes are TRBV2 and TRBJ2-4; TRBD1 is a possible D gene (5 bases). The CDR3 consists of 14 residues. V lost 5 bases to trimming and J lost 8 bases, with 16 bases between them. CDR1 is SNHLY and CDR2 is FYNNEI in the germline V gene. The CDR3 here is CASSLRLRGDIQYF. The CDR3 DNA follows: TGTGCCAGCAGTCTCCGCTTAAGGGGTGACATTCAGTACTTC.

This chain connects TRBV18 to TRBJ1-1, with D hard to call. Germline CDR1 is KGHSH and CDR2 is LQKENI. The length of the CDR3 is 16 residues. Trimming shortened V by 3 bases and J by 4 bases, and 18 bases separated the two germline ends. The DNA for the CDR3 is TGTGCCAGCTCACCGCTCGAACGTCTAAGCGGCACTGAAGCTTTCTTT. It specifies CASSPLERLSGTEAFF.

J is TRBJ2-7 and V is TRBV28; D call uncertain. The CDR3 runs 12 residues. Trimming pared 2 bases from V and 4 bases from J, leaving 6 bases between. The germline V gene has CDR1 MDHEN and CDR2 SYDVKM. This CDR3 reads CASSLVRYEQYF. DNA of the CDR3: TGTGCCAGCAGTTTAGTACGGTACGAGCAGTACTTC.

This clone occurred a few times. This chain joins TRBV6-5 and TRBJ1-2; maybe TRBD1 (5 bases). V was shortened by 6 bases and J by 0 bases, with 11 bases between the two germline ends. The CDR3 extends over 14 amino acids. Germline CDR1 MNHEY, CDR2 SVGAGI. The CDR3 coding sequence is TGTGCCAGCAGGATGGGGGGAGCTAACTATGGCTACACCTTC. Translated: CASRMGGANYGYTF.

This clone was counted only a few times. The genes are TRBV5-1 and TRBJ2-2; 13 nucleotides align to TRBD2. V was pared by 2 bases and J by 5 bases, with 3 bases of the junction left unmatched. The germline V gene encodes CDR1 SGHRS and CDR2 YFSETQ. This CDR3 contains 16 residues. The CDR3 DNA reads TGCGCCAGCAGCTTAGGACTAGCGGGAGTGACCGGGGAGCTGTTTTTT. Its translation: CASSLGLAGVTGELFF.

The chain employs TRBV9 and TRBJ2-3, with 8 bases matching TRBD2. Germline CDR1 reads SGDLS; CDR2 reads YYNGEE. The V gene end was trimmed by 7 bases and the J gene end by 1 base; junction bases not matched to a gene: 2. The CDR3 is 13 amino acids. CDR3 sequence: CASGSGGTDTQYF. DNA of the CDR3: TGTGCCAGCGGTAGCGGGGGCACAGATACGCAGTATTTT. The entire variable domain, with the rest obtained from reference TRBV9 and TRBJ2-3, is as follows: DSGVTQTPKHLITATGQRVTLRCSPRSGDLSVYWYQQSLDQGLQFLIQYYNGEERAKGNILERFSAQQFPDLHSELNLSSLELGDSALYFCASGSGGTDTQYFGPGTRLTVL.